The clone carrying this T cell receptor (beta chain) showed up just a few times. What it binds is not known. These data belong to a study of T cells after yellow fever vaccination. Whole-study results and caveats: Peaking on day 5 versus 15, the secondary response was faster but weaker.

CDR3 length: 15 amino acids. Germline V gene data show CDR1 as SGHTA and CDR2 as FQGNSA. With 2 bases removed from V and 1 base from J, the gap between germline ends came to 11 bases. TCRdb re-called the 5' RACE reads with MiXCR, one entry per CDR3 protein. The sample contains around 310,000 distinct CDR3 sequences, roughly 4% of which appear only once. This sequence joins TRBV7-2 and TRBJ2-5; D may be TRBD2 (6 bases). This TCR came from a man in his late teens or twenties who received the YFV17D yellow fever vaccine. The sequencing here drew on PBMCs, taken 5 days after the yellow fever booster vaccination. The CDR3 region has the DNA TGTGCCAGCAGCTTACAGCGCGGGGTCCAAGAGACCCAGTACTTC. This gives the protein CASSLQRGVQETQYF.